The entry below gives a single T cell receptor beta chain sequence along with its context. The data stem from a study of T cells after yellow fever vaccination. The CDR3 is 13 residues long. Losses at the gene ends were 6 bases for V and 10 bases for J; bases not matched to a gene: 9. The germline gives CDR1 WSHSY, CDR2 SAAADI. Each CDR3 protein gets one entry after TCRdb re-called the 5' RACE reads with MiXCR. The data hold under 350,000 distinct CDR3 sequences, with roughly 4% observed a single time. The sequencing used PBMCs, collected 5 days after the yellow fever booster vaccination. The receptor's source is a man between 18 and 35 years old who received the YFV17D yellow fever vaccine. The rearrangement links TRBV10-2 to TRBJ2-1; 7 nucleotides agree with TRBD1. This CDR3 is CASRPDRAREQFF. For the CDR3, the DNA is TGCGCCAGCAGGCCCGACAGGGCCCGGGAGCAGTTCTTC.